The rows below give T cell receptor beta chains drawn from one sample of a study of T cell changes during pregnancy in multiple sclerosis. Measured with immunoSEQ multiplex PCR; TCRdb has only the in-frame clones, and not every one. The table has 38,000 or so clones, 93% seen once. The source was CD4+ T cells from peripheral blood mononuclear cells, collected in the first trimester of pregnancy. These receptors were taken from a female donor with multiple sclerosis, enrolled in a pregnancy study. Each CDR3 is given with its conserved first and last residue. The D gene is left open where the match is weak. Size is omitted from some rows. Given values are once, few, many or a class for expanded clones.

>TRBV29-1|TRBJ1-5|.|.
TGCAGCGTTAGCGACAGCTTAAATCAGCCCCAGCATTTT
CSVSDSLNQPQHF
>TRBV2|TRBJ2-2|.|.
TGTGCCAGCAGTTTACAGGGTGTTAGCACCGGGGAGCTGTTTTTT
CASSLQGVSTGELFF
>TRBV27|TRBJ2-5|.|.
TGTGCCAGCAGTTTAAACGCCCCGACAGGTAGACCAATTGTATCAGAGACCCAGTACTTC
CASSLNAPTGRPIVSETQYF
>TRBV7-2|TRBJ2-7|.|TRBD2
TGTGCCAGCAGCCTTCTAGCGGGAGGGTTATACGAGCAGTACTTC
CASSLLAGGLYEQYF
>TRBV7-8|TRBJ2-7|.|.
TGTGCCAGCAGCCGTTCTTTGGGGGCTAACGAGCAGTACTTC
CASSRSLGANEQYF
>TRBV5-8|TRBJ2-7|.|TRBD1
TGTGCCAGCGCTCCCCTCCCGGGACAGAACCTTTGGGAGCAGTACTTC
CASAPLPGQNLWEQYF
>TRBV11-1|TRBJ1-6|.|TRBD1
TGTGCCAGCGGAACAGGGGGGAATTCACCCCTCCACTTT
CASGTGGNSPLHF
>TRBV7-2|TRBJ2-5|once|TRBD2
TGTGCCAGCAGCTTAGCGGGGACTAGCGGGGCAGAGACCCAGTACTTC
CASSLAGTSGAETQYF
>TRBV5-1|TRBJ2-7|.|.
TGCGCCAGCAGCTTCCTCAGGGGAAAAGTGGACGAGCAGTACTTC
CASSFLRGKVDEQYF
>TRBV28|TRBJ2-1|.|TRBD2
TGTGCCAGCAGAGATCCGGGACTAGCGGGAGACGAGCAGTTCTTC
CASRDPGLAGDEQFF
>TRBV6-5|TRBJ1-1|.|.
TGTGCCAGCCGATCCAGGGGTGAAGCTTTCTTT
CASRSRGEAFF
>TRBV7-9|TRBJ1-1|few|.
TGTGCCAGCAGCCCACAGGGTCGGAACACTGAAGCTTTCTTT
CASSPQGRNTEAFF
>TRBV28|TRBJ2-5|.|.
TGTGCCAGCAGTTTTTCTTTAAAAGAGACCCAGTACTTC
CASSFSLKETQYF
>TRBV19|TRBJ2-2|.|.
TGTGCCAGTAGAGGGGGACTAAACACCGGGGAGCTGTTTTTT
CASRGGLNTGELFF
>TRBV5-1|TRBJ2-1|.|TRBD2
TGCGCCAGCAGCTTGGGGACTAGCGGGAGTCATGAGCAGTTCTTC
CASSLGTSGSHEQFF
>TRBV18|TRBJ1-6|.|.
TGTGCCAGCTCACCCGTGCAGGGGCAGAATTCACCCCTCCACTTT
CASSPVQGQNSPLHF
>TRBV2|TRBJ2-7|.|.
TGTGCCAGCCGGGGGAGCGGCTCCTACGAGCAGTACTTC
CASRGSGSYEQYF
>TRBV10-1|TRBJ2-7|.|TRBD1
TGCGCCAGCAGTGGGGGACAGGGGAGCTCCTACGAGCAGTACTTC
CASSGGQGSSYEQYF
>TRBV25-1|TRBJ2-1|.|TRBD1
TGTGCCAGCCAACAAAAACCGGGACAGAACAATGAGCAGTTCTTC
CASQQKPGQNNEQFF
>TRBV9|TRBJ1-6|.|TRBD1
TGTGCCAGCAGCCAAACTCGGGACAGGGGTGGGTCACCCCTCCACTTT
CASSQTRDRGGSPLHF
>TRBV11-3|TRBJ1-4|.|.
TGTGCCAGCAGCTTAGCAAGACCCCCGGGACTTACTGAAAAACTGTTTTTT
CASSLARPPGLTEKLFF
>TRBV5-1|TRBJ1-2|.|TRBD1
TGCGCCAGCAGTTTTGGGGGACAGATCTATGGCTACACCTTC
CASSFGGQIYGYTF
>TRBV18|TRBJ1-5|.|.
TGTGCCAGCTCACCACCGGGGGCAACCAGCAATCAGCCCCAGCATTTT
CASSPPGATSNQPQHF
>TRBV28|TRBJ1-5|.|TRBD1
TGTGCCAGCAGTTTCCCCCGGACAGGGGCGAGCAATCAGCCCCAGCATTTT
CASSFPRTGASNQPQHF
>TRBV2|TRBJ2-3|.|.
TGTGCCAGCAGCCCGGGAACAGATACGCAGTATTTT
CASSPGTDTQYF
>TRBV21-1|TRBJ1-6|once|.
TGTGCCAGCAGCCCTACAGGCGGATATAATTCACCCCTCCACTTT
CASSPTGGYNSPLHF
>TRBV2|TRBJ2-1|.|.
TGTGCCAGCAGCCGAAGGGGGGCGGCGGGAGTAGGGTACAATGAGCAGTTCTTC
CASSRRGAAGVGYNEQFF
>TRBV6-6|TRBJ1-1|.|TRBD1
TGTGCCAGCAGCCACGGACAGGGGATGAACACTGAAGCTTTCTTT
CASSHGQGMNTEAFF
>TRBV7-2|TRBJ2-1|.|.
TGTGCCAGCAGCCTTGGAGGGGCCGGGTCCTACAATGAGCAGTTCTTC
CASSLGGAGSYNEQFF
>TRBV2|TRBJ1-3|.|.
TGTGCCAGCAGTGAAGGGACAATTGCTGGAAACACCATATATTTT
CASSEGTIAGNTIYF
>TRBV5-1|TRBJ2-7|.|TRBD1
TGCGCCAGCAGCTTGGGACAGGGCCGTTTAAACGGAGAGCAGTACTTC
CASSLGQGRLNGEQYF
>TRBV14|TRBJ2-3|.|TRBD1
TGTGCCAGCAGCCAAGCCTCGGGCGCAGGGGGATTTTACACAGATACGCAGTATTTT
CASSQASGAGGFYTDTQYF
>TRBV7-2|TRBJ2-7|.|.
TGTGCCAGCAGCTCCAGGGATTCCTACGAGCAGTACTTC
CASSSRDSYEQYF
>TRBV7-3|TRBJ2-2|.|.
TGTGCCAGCAGCGACCCCCTTATGGCAGGGGACACCGGGGAGCTGTTTTTT
CASSDPLMAGDTGELFF
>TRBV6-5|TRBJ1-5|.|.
TGTGCCAGCAGTTCGGAAGCGAATCAGCCCCAGCATTTT
CASSSEANQPQHF
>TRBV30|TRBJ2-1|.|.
TGTGCCTGGAGTGTACGAGCGCTACGGGATGAGCAGTTCTTC
CAWSVRALRDEQFF
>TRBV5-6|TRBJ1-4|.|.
TGTGCCAGCAGCTTGTATGGGCAGATAACAACTAATGAAAAACTGTTTTTT
CASSLYGQITTNEKLFF
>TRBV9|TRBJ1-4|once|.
TGTGCCAGCAGCGGGCGGGGACTCTATAATGAAAAACTGTTTTTT
CASSGRGLYNEKLFF
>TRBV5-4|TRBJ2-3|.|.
TGTGCCAGCAGCTCCTCAAAAACTCCTACAGGGATAAGCACAGATACGCAGTATTTT
CASSSSKTPTGISTDTQYF
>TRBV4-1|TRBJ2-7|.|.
TGCGCCAGCAGCCAAGCCCCGGGATCCCTCTACGAGCAGTACTTC
CASSQAPGSLYEQYF